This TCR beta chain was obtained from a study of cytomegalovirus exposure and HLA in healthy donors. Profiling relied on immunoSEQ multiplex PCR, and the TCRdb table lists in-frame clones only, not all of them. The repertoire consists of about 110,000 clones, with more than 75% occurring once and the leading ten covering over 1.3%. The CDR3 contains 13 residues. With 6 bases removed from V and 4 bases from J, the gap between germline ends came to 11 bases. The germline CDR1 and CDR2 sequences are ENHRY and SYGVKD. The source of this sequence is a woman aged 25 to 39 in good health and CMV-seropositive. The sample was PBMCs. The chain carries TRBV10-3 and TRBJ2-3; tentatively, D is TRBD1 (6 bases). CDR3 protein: CAISLTGADTQYF. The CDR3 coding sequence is TGTGCCATCAGCTTGACAGGAGCAGATACGCAGTATTTT.